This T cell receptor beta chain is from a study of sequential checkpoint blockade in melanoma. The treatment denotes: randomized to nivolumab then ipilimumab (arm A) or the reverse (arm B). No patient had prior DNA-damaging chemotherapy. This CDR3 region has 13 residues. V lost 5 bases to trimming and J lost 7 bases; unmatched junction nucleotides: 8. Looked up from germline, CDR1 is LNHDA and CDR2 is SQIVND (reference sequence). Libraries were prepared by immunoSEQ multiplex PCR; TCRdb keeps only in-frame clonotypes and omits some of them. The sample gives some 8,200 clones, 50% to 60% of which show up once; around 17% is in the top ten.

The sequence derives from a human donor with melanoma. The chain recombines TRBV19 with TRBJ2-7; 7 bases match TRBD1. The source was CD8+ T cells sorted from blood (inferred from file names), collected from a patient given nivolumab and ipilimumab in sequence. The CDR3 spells CASSVTGVGEQYF. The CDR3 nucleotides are TGTGCCAGTAGTGTCACAGGGGTTGGGGAGCAGTACTTC.